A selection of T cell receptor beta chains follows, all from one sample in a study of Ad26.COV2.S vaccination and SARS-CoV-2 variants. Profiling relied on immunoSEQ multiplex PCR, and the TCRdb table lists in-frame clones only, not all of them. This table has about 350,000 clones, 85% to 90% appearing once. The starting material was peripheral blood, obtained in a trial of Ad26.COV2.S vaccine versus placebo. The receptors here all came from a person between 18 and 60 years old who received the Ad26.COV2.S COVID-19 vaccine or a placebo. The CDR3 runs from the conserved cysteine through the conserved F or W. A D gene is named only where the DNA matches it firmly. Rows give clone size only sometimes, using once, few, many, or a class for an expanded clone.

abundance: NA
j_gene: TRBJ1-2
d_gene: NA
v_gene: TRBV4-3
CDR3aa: CASSQDLDRSNYGYTF
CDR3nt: TGCGCCAGCAGCCAAGATTTGGACAGATCAAACTATGGCTACACCTTC

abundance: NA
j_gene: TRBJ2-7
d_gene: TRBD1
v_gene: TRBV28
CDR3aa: CASNPGQGATEQYF
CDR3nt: TGTGCCAGCAACCCAGGACAGGGGGCAACCGAGCAGTACTTC

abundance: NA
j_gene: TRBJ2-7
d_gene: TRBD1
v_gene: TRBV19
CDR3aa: CATSTGGTYEQYF
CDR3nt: TGTGCCACCTCGACAGGGGGAACGTACGAGCAGTACTTC

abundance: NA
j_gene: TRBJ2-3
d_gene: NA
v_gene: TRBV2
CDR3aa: CASSASRGTTDTQYF
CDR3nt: TGTGCCAGCAGCGCTAGCAGGGGCACCACAGATACGCAGTATTTT

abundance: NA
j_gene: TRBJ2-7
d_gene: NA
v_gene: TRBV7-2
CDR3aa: CASSPAHIQTYEQYF
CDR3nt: TGTGCCAGCAGCCCTGCCCACATACAGACCTACGAGCAGTACTTC

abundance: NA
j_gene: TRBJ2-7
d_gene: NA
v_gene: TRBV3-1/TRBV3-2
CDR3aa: CASSQSGPVYEQYF
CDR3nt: TGTGCCAGCAGCCAATCTGGGCCGGTCTACGAGCAGTACTTC

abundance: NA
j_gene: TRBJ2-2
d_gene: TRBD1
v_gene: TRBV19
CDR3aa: CASSRTGFDTGELFF
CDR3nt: TGTGCCAGTAGCCGGACAGGGTTCGACACCGGGGAGCTGTTTTTT

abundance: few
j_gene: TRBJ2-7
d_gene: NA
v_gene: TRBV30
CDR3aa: CAWSVSVTYEQYF
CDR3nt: TGTGCCTGGAGTGTAAGCGTTACCTACGAGCAGTACTTC

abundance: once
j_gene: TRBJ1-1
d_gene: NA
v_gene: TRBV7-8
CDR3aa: CASSRTYRDSEAFF
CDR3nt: TGTGCCAGCAGCCGTACTTACAGGGACTCTGAAGCTTTCTTT

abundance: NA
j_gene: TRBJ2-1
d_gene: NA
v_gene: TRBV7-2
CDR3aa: CASSLEAWLARAYNEQFF
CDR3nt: TGTGCCAGCAGCTTAGAGGCATGGCTAGCTAGGGCCTACAATGAGCAGTTCTTC

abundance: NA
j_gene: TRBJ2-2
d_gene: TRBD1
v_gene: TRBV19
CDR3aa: CASSPIVLGQGNTGELFF
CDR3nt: TGTGCCAGTAGTCCTATAGTATTAGGACAGGGCAACACCGGGGAGCTGTTTTTT

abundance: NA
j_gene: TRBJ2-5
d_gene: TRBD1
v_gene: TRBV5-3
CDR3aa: CARSSHRGLLETQYF
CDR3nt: TGTGCCAGAAGTTCCCACAGGGGGCTTTTAGAGACCCAGTACTTC

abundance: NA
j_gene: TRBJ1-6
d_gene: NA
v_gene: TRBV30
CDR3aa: CAWSKTISPLHF
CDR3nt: TGTGCCTGGAGCAAAACTATTTCACCCCTCCACTTT

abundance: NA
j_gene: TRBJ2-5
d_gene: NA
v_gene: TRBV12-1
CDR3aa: CASSFDRWGQETQYF
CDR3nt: TGTGCCAGCAGCTTTGATCGTTGGGGCCAAGAGACCCAGTACTTC

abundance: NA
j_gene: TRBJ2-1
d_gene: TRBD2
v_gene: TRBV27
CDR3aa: CASSYGLAGGDNEQFF
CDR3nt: TGTGCCAGCAGTTACGGACTAGCGGGGGGGGACAATGAGCAGTTCTTC

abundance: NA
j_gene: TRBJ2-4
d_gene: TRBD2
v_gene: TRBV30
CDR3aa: CAWSPTSRDYPNIQYF
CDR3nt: TGTGCCTGGAGTCCAACCTCCCGGGACTACCCAAACATTCAGTACTTC

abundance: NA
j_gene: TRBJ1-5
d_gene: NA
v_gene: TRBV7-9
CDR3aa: CASSPDGFNQPQHF
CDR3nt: TGTGCCAGCAGCCCGGACGGATTCAATCAGCCCCAGCATTTT

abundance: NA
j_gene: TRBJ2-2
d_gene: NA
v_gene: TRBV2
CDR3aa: CASSRGIANTGELFF
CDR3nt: TGTGCCAGCAGTCGGGGCATCGCGAACACCGGGGAGCTGTTTTTT

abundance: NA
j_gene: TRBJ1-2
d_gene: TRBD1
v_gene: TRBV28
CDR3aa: CASSLWIEGANGYTF
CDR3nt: TGTGCCAGCAGTTTATGGATCGAGGGGGCGAATGGCTACACCTTC

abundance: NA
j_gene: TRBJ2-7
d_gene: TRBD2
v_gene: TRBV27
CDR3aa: CASSTGGRGYEQYF
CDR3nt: TGTGCCAGCAGTACGGGTGGGAGGGGCTACGAGCAGTACTTC

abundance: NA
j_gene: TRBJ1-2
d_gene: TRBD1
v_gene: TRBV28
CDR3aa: CAISSGGNLYGYTF
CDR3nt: TGTGCCATCTCCTCAGGGGGCAACTTGTATGGCTACACCTTC

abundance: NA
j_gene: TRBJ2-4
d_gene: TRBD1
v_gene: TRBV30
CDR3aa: CAWGTELTKNIQYF
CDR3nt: TGTGCCTGGGGGACAGAACTTACCAAAAACATTCAGTACTTC

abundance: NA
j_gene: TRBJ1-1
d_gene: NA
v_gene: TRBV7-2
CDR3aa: CASSLRGGGLTEAFF
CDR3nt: TGTGCCAGCAGCTTAAGGGGGGGAGGATTGACTGAAGCTTTCTTT

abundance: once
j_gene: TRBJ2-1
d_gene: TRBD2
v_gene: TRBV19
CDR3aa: CASSIPGTINEQFF
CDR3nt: TGTGCCAGTAGCATCCCCGGGACTATCAATGAGCAGTTCTTC

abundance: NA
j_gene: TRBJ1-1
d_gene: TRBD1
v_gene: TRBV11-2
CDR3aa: CASSLETGAPGMRNTEAFF
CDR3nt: TGTGCCAGCAGCTTAGAGACAGGGGCCCCTGGGATGCGGAACACTGAAGCTTTCTTT

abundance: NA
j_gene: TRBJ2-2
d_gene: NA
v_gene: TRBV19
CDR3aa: CASSIRGGGTGELFF
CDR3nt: TGTGCCAGTAGTATTAGGGGGGGAGGCACCGGGGAGCTGTTTTTT

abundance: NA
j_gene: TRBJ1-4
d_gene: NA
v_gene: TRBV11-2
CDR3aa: CASSSAGTANEKLFF
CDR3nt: TGTGCCAGCAGCTCAGCCGGGACGGCGAATGAAAAACTGTTTTTT

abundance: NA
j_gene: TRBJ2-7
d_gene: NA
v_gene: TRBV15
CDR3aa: CATSRDTLTYEQYF
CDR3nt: TGTGCCACCAGCAGAGATACCCTAACCTACGAGCAGTACTTC

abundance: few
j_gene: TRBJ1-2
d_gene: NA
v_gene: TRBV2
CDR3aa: CASRAGEDGGYTF
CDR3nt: TGTGCCAGCAGGGCAGGGGAAGATGGTGGCTACACCTTC

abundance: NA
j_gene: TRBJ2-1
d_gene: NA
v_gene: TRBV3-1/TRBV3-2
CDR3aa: CASSQDRDHNEQFF
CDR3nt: TGTGCCAGCAGCCAAGATCGGGACCACAATGAGCAGTTCTTC

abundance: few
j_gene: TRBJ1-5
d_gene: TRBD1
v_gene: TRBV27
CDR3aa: CASSLYSTGTDNQPQHF
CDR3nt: TGTGCCAGCAGTTTATACTCGACCGGGACAGACAATCAGCCCCAGCATTTT

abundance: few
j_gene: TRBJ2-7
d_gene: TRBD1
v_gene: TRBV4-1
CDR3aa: CASSQGDRGYEQYF
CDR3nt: TGCGCCAGCAGCCAAGGGGACAGGGGTTACGAGCAGTACTTC

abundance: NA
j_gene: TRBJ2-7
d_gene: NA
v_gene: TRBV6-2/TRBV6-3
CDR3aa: CASSYGGASYEQYF
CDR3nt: TGTGCCAGCAGTTATGGGGGAGCGTCCTACGAGCAGTACTTC

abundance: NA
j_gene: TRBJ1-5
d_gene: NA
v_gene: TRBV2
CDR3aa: CASSGGNQPQHF
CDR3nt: TGTGCCAGCAGCGGCGGTAATCAGCCCCAGCATTTT

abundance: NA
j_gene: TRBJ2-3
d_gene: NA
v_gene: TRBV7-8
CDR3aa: CASSLAHHRRF
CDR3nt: TGTGCCAGCAGCTTAGCCCACCACAGGAGGTTT

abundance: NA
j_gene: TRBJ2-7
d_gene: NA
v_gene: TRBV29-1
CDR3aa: CSVELGAGYEQYF
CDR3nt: TGCAGCGTTGAATTAGGGGCGGGCTACGAGCAGTACTTC

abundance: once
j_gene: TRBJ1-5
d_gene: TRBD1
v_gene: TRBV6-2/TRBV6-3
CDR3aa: CASSSTMTGGYQPQHF
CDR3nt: TGTGCCAGCAGTTCAACGATGACAGGGGGCTATCAGCCCCAGCATTTT

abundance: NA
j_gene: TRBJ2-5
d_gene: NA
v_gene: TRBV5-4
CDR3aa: CASSLSGDQETQYF
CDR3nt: TGTGCCAGCAGCTTGAGCGGAGACCAAGAGACCCAGTACTTC

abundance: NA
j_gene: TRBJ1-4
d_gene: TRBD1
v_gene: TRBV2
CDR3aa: CASRGRPGGDEKLFF
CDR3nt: TGTGCCAGCAGGGGTCGGCCAGGGGGCGATGAAAAACTGTTTTTT

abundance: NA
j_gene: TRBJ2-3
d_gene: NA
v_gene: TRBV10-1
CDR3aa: CASSHTDTQYF
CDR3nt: TGCGCCAGCAGTCATACAGATACGCAGTATTTT